Sequencing of this T cell receptor (beta chain) was carried out in a study of molecular identifiers for immune sequencing clone quantification. This CDR3 has 14 amino acids. The germline CDR1 and CDR2 sequences are SGHRS and YFSETQ. The V end was cut by 0 bases, the J end by 8 bases, with 12 bases between. This clonotype was seen many times. Previously reported methods and listed TCR primers produced the bulk TCR libraries. TCRdb re-derived calls from the PCR reads in MiXCR, one entry per CDR3 protein. The sample consists of about 640,000 distinct CDR3 sequences, 15% to 20% of them appearing once. The chain joins TRBV5-1 to TRBJ2-4; D is unclear. The sequenced material came from naive CD8+ T cells from blood, with Jurkat cell RNA spiked in. Subset noted: FACS-sorted CD8+CD4-CCR7+CD45RA+ naive T cells. The clonotype originates from a human donor in good health. Some libraries in this study had Jurkat cell RNA spiked in. CDR3 nucleotide sequence: TGCGCCAGCAGCTTGGCCGGAAAACCAGACATTCAGTACTTC. Protein product: CASSLAGKPDIQYF.